The clone carrying this T cell receptor (beta chain) was counted a few times. The record originates from a study of blood T cell repertoires in COVID-19. The method was immunoSEQ multiplex PCR; TCRdb's version includes in-frame clones alone and lacks a portion of them. This sample yields fewer than 200,000 clones, of which roughly 85% are seen a single time; 4.4% belongs to the top ten. Germline V lookup: CDR1 LGHNA, CDR2 YSLEER. CDR3 length: 15 residues. V was pared by 4 bases and J by 8 bases, with 6 bases of the junction left unmatched. This rearrangement joins TRBV4-3 to TRBJ1-6; 9 bases line up with TRBD1. Sequencing was carried out using PBMCs or T cells enriched from blood (not recorded which). The sequence was collected from a woman aged 45 to 65 who had recovered from COVID-19. The CDR3 bases are TGCGCCAGCAGCCTTGGGACAGGGAGAGATTCACCCCTCCACTTT. As protein: CASSLGTGRDSPLHF.